This T cell receptor (beta chain) stems from a study of molecular identifiers for immune sequencing clone quantification. Findings of the study overall: Spiked Jurkat TCR RNA equivalent to one cell was reportedly detectable in one million naive cells.

The CDR3 consists of 16 residues. Germline V gene data show CDR1 as SNHLY and CDR2 as FYNNEI. Remarks on this clonotype: Its antigen is currently unknown. A much larger clone is a single base away; this may be a read error.

Library preparation followed earlier protocols using designated TCR primers. MiXCR, applied by TCRdb to the PCR reads, yields one record per CDR3 protein. This sample has roughly 630,000 distinct CDR3 sequences; around 25% occur once, and the top ten carry 0.78%. The origin of this receptor is a human donor in good health. Some libraries in this study had Jurkat cell RNA spiked in. The V and J genes are TRBV2 and TRBJ2-4, with D possibly being TRBD2 (5 bases). Gene TRBJ2-1 matches the end of the DNA better, so the J call may be wrong. Sequencing was done on a sample of naive CD8+ T cells from blood, with Jurkat cell RNA spiked in. The sample's subset: FACS-sorted CD8+CD4-CCR7+CD45RA+ naive T cells. CDR3 DNA: TGTGCCAGCAACCCCGGGCCAGACCTAGCCAAAAACATTCAGTTCTTC. Amino acid sequence: CASNPGPDLAKNIQFF.